One sample yielded the 32 T cell receptor beta chains listed below, sequenced in a study of OX40 agonist ivuxolimab in advanced cancers. TCRdb keeps only in-frame clones here, not all; method: immunoSEQ multiplex PCR. This sample has 35,000 to 45,000 clones, with 65% to 80% found just once. This material consisted of CD4+ or CD8+ T cells sorted from blood, taken in a trial of the OX40 agonist ivuxolimab. The origin of the receptors is an adult with an advanced solid tumor such as melanoma, head and neck, liver or kidney cancer.

This chain connects TRBV5-6 to TRBJ1-2; 7 nucleotides match TRBD1. With 3 bases clipped from V and 8 bases from J, the junction kept 4 bases outside the gene matches. Germline CDR1 reads SGHDT; CDR2 reads YYEEEE. The CDR3 covers 12 residues. Here the CDR3 reads CASSWGTDGYTF. For the CDR3, the DNA is TGTGCCAGCAGCTGGGGGACAGACGGCTACACCTTC.

This sequence joins TRBV27 and TRBJ2-1; the match to TRBD1 covers 8 bases. The CDR3 runs 14 residues. The ends lost 6 bases at V and 6 bases at J; junction bases unmatched: 7. The V gene's germline CDR1 is MNHEY and CDR2 SMNVEV (reference sequence). The CDR3 sequence: CASRVRTGPNEQFF. CDR3 nucleotide sequence: TGTGCCAGCAGGGTTAGGACAGGGCCCAATGAGCAGTTCTTC.

V and J are TRBV29-1 and TRBJ1-2; D remains unclear. This CDR3 has 11 amino acids. The V end was cut by 3 bases, the J end by 8 bases, with 10 bases between. Germline V CDR1 and CDR2: SQVTM, ANQGSEA. The CDR3 DNA follows: TGCAGCGTTGACCCTCAGCAGGGCTACACCTTC. The encoded protein is CSVDPQQGYTF.

The V call is TRBV30, the J call TRBJ2-1; 11 bases map to TRBD2. The CDR3 covers 15 residues. With V trimmed by 0 bases and J by 7 bases, 5 bases remained unmatched. CDR1 is GTSNPN, CDR2 SVGIG, per germline (reference sequence). The CDR3 nucleotides are TGTGCCTGGAGTGTAGGCACTAGCGGGGGTAATGAGCAGTTCTTC. It yields the protein CAWSVGTSGGNEQFF.

This rearrangement joins TRBV27 to TRBJ2-5, with D perhaps TRBD2 (6 bases). V dropped 4 bases and J dropped 5 bases, with 23 bases sitting between them. This CDR3 region has 17 residues. Germline V gives CDR1 MNHEY, CDR2 SMNVEV (reference sequence). The CDR3 DNA reads as TGTGCCAGCAGTTCTGTCTCGTTGGGGGGTAGGTGGGAGACCCAGTACTTC. Translation gives CASSSVSLGGRWETQYF.

The chain couples TRBV29-1 to TRBJ1-2, with 7 bases fitting TRBD1. The CDR3 spans 16 residues. Germline-derived CDR1 and CDR2 are SQVTM and ANQGSEA. The V segment lost 6 bases and the J segment 1 base; nucleotides outside the gene matches: 14. CDR3 nucleotide sequence: TGCAGCGTCGTCCCTTCGGGACAGCTCTTTAACTATGGCTACACCTTC. Its translation is CSVVPSGQLFNYGYTF.

In this sample, this clone turned up once. V is TRBV27 and J is TRBJ1-5, with unresolved D. Germline V gives CDR1 MNHEY, CDR2 SMNVEV (reference sequence). The CDR3 has 16 residues. V lost 5 bases and J lost 6, with 20 bases in between. CDR3 bases: TGTGCCAGCAGTCCTTCGTTCGCCCGGCGTAGTCAGCCCCAGCATTTT. Amino acid sequence: CASSPSFARRSQPQHF.

This chain links TRBV5-1 with TRBJ2-1, with TRBD2 identical over 9 bases. The trim removed 3 bases at V and 8 bases at J, leaving 12 bases unmatched. Germline V lookup: CDR1 SGHRS, CDR2 YFSETQ. This CDR3 comprises 16 residues. CDR3 bases: TGCGCCAGCAGCTCCCTAGGTAGCGGGAGTTTCTATGAGCAGTTCTTC. Residues: CASSSLGSGSFYEQFF.

As concerns this clone: A junction boundary mismatches the germline segment, possibly from a read error. The chain uses TRBV7-9 and TRBJ2-2, with a weak D call TRBD1 (6 bases). The CDR3 length is 16 residues. Germline values: CDR1 SEHNR, CDR2 FQNEAQ (reference sequence). The CDR3 spells CASILRNREHTGELFF. The CDR3 bases are TGTGCCAGCATCTTACGAAACAGGGAGCACACCGGGGAGCTGTTTTTT.

The chain carries TRBV19 and TRBJ2-2; no clear D gene. The CDR3 contains 15 residues. Trimming pared 4 bases from V and 2 bases from J, leaving 11 bases between. Germline V gives CDR1 LNHDA, CDR2 SQIVND (reference sequence). CDR3 loop: CASSTRGVNTGELFF. The CDR3 coding sequence is TGTGCCAGTAGTACCCGAGGAGTTAACACCGGGGAGCTGTTTTTT.

V and J are TRBV10-3 and TRBJ1-4, with a weak D call TRBD1 (6 bases). Germline CDR1 and CDR2: ENHRY and SYGVKD. The CDR3 has 14 residues. The V end was cut by 6 bases, the J end by 7 bases, with 15 bases between. As DNA, the CDR3 is TGTGCCATCAGAGGGGGGTTGGACGCTGAAAAACTGTTTTTT. This encodes CAIRGGLDAEKLFF.

This chain uses TRBV23-1 with TRBJ2-7; 7 bases agree with TRBD1. TRBV23-1 is an open reading frame, and its role is uncertain. The ends lost 4 bases at V and 0 bases at J; junction bases unmatched: 12. The CDR3 is 17 residues long. The CDR3 DNA is TGCGCCAGCAGTCTAAAACCGGGACAGAGAACCTCCTACGAGCAGTACTTC. Encoded protein: CASSLKPGQRTSYEQYF.

This clone has a handful of counts. The CDR3 reads CASGEQVSYNEQFF. The CDR3 DNA is TGTGCCAGCGGCGAGCAAGTTTCCTACAATGAGCAGTTCTTC. The chain carries TRBV2 and TRBJ2-1; D not resolved. Germline loops: CDR1 SNHLY, CDR2 FYNNEI. Trimming stripped 8 bases from V and 1 base from J, with 12 bases between. This CDR3 region has 14 residues.

The chain is built from TRBV27 and TRBJ2-1, with TRBD2 matching over 11 bases. The V gene end was trimmed by 6 bases and the J gene end by 7 bases; junction bases not matched to a gene: 11. The CDR3 runs 16 residues. CDR1 is MNHEY and CDR2 is SMNVEV in the germline V gene (reference sequence). The CDR3 spells CASRSTGTSGLNEQFF. The CDR3, as DNA: TGTGCCAGCAGATCTACCGGGACTAGCGGATTGAATGAGCAGTTCTTC.

The chain is built from TRBV18 and TRBJ2-3; 12 bases fit TRBD1. The germline V gene has CDR1 KGHSH and CDR2 LQKENI. This CDR3 spans 15 amino acids. After removal of 8 bases from V and 4 bases from J, the junction contained 7 bases not matched to a gene. The CDR3 region has the DNA TGTGCCAGCACCTCCGGGACAGGGGGCGCAGATACGCAGTATTTT. Its translation: CASTSGTGGADTQYF.

With respect to this clone: Other DNA sequences of this sample code for an identical CDR3. V gene TRBV10-3 combines with J gene TRBJ2-2, with 12 bases that match TRBD1. V lost 6 bases, J lost 2 bases, and 1 base stayed unmatched. The length of the CDR3 is 15 residues. Germline values: CDR1 ENHRY, CDR2 SYGVKD. The CDR3 sequence is CAIRGQGANTGELFF. The CDR3 nucleotides are TGTGCCATCAGGGGACAGGGGGCAAACACCGGGGAGCTGTTTTTT.

The chain links TRBV5-1 to TRBJ2-1; a weak D match, TRBD2 (6 bases). This CDR3 has 13 residues. V was shortened by 9 bases and J by 0 bases, with 10 bases between the two germline ends. Per the germline V gene, CDR1 is SGHRS and CDR2 is YFSETQ. The CDR3 here is CATGSSSYNEQFF. The CDR3 DNA follows: TGCGCCACCGGGAGTAGCTCCTACAATGAGCAGTTCTTC.

The chain couples TRBV2 to TRBJ2-5; 10 bases line up with TRBD2. V shed 4 bases and J 5 bases; nucleotides not matched to a gene: 7. CDR3 size: 15 residues. Germline V gene data show CDR1 as SNHLY and CDR2 as FYNNEI. The CDR3: CASSVLAGEGETQYF. CDR3 DNA: TGTGCCAGCAGTGTCCTAGCGGGAGAGGGTGAGACCCAGTACTTC.

This clone has only a few counts. The rearrangement joins TRBV2 to TRBJ2-5; TRBD2 aligns across 13 bases. The CDR3 covers 15 residues. Trimming removed 6 bases from V and 4 bases from J; junction bases left unmatched: 5. The germline V gene encodes CDR1 SNHLY and CDR2 FYNNEI. CDR3 in amino acids: CASRATSGRGETQYF. In DNA, the CDR3 is TGTGCCAGCAGGGCAACTAGCGGGAGGGGAGAGACCCAGTACTTC.

This chain links TRBV5-1 with TRBJ2-5, with D uncertain. This CDR3 region has 14 residues. Germline V lookup: CDR1 SGHRS, CDR2 YFSETQ. The V end was cut by 1 base, the J end by 2 bases, with 9 bases between. CDR3 region: CASSLKGKQETQYF. Here the CDR3 DNA reads TGCGCCAGCAGCTTGAAAGGGAAACAAGAGACCCAGTACTTC.

This chain uses TRBV18 with TRBJ2-3, with a tentative D call TRBD2 (6 bases). V lost 0 bases, J lost 6 bases, and 13 bases lay in between. The CDR3 spans 15 residues. Germline lookup yields CDR1 KGHSH and CDR2 LQKENI. This CDR3 is CASSPPAGSGDTQYF. The CDR3 DNA reads TGTGCCAGCTCACCACCGGCGGGGTCCGGGGATACGCAGTATTTT.

This chain connects TRBV7-8 to TRBJ1-1, with D unclear. The CDR3 is made up of 13 amino acids. V was cut by 4 bases and J by 2 bases, with 8 bases left in between. From germline, CDR1 is SGHVS and CDR2 FQNEAQ. The CDR3 here is CASSSGSNTEAFF. Here the CDR3 DNA reads TGTGCCAGCAGCTCGGGGTCTAACACTGAAGCTTTCTTT.

This clone was picked up one time. The chain combines TRBV5-1 with TRBJ2-1; no definite D call. The CDR3 runs to 16 residues. V lost 2 bases to trimming and J lost 1 base, with 13 bases between them. Germline V gene sequence: CDR1 SGHRS, CDR2 YFSETQ. The CDR3 reads CASSFRRTGSYNEQFF. The CDR3 DNA sequence: TGCGCCAGCAGCTTTAGGCGTACTGGATCCTACAATGAGCAGTTCTTC.

The V gene is TRBV6-5, the J gene TRBJ2-5, with a weak D call TRBD1 (6 bases). CDR1 is MNHEY and CDR2 is SVGAGI in the germline V gene. CDR3 length equals 13 residues. V dropped 5 bases and J dropped 0 bases, with 7 bases sitting between them. CDR3 sequence (DNA): TGTGCCAGCAGTCGACAGGACCAAGAGACCCAGTACTTC. Translation: CASSRQDQETQYF.

The CDR3: CASSMGYPEAFF. The CDR3 DNA reads as TGTGCCAGCAGCATGGGTTATCCTGAAGCTTTCTTT. This sequence joins TRBV5-6 and TRBJ1-1, with D unclear. V lost 4 bases and J 6 bases, leaving 10 bases between the germline ends. This CDR3 comprises 12 residues. CDR1 is SGHDT and CDR2 is YYEEEE in the germline V gene.

The rearrangement joins TRBV28 to TRBJ1-1, with D possibly being TRBD1 (6 bases). CDR3 size: 17 residues. Germline loops: CDR1 MDHEN, CDR2 SYDVKM. With 4 bases removed from V and 3 bases from J, the gap between germline ends came to 21 bases. The CDR3 DNA is TGTGCCAGCAGTTCGTATGGGGGCGAGGGGAGGCACACTGAAGCTTTCTTT. Its translation: CASSSYGGEGRHTEAFF.

This chain connects TRBV18 to TRBJ2-2; TRBD1 aligns across 8 bases. The CDR3 runs to 14 residues. Losses at the gene ends were 5 bases for V and 1 base for J; bases not matched to a gene: 0. Germline V gives CDR1 KGHSH, CDR2 LQKENI. CDR3 coding DNA: TGTGCCAGCTCAGGACAGGGGAACACCGGGGAGCTGTTTTTT. Encoded protein: CASSGQGNTGELFF. The full variable domain, with the rest looked up from reference TRBV18 and TRBJ2-2, is NAGVMQNPRHLVRRRGQEARLRCSPMKGHSHVYWYRQLPEEGLKFMVYLQKENIIDESGMPKERFSAEFPKEGPSILRIQQVVRGDSAAYFCASSGQGNTGELFFGEGSRLTVL.

The gene calls are TRBV10-2 and TRBJ2-1; D perhaps matches TRBD2 (6 bases). Trimming left V 6 bases short and J 8 bases short, with 20 bases between. This CDR3 comprises 15 residues. The germline V gene has CDR1 WSHSY and CDR2 SAAADI. In DNA, the CDR3 is TGCGCCAGCAGGACCGGGACTCCCGCCGTCCATGAGCAGTTCTTC. It codes for CASRTGTPAVHEQFF.

This clone was recorded only once. This rearrangement joins TRBV5-1 to TRBJ2-5, with TRBD1 matching 8 bases. The CDR3 consists of 13 residues. V shed 4 bases, J shed 4 bases, and the junction held 3 bases outside the gene matches. Germline CDR1 reads SGHRS; CDR2 reads YFSETQ. DNA for the CDR3: TGCGCCAGCAGCGACGGACAGGGAGAGACCCAGTACTTC. It codes for CASSDGQGETQYF.

This clone has more than one count but fewer than ten. This rearrangement joins TRBV6-6 to TRBJ2-1; TRBD2 matches at 11 bases. This CDR3 comprises 13 residues. Germline CDR1 MNHNY, CDR2 SVGAGI (reference sequence). J was trimmed by 9 bases and V by 5 bases; bases with no gene match: 3. The CDR3 DNA sequence: TGTGCCAGCAGTGGGACTAGCGGTAGTGAGCAGTTCTTC. Protein: CASSGTSGSEQFF.

The chain uses TRBV7-9 and TRBJ1-2, with TRBD1 as a possible D gene (6 bases). The CDR3 is 12 residues long. CDR1 is SEHNR and CDR2 is FQNEAQ in the germline V gene (reference sequence). The ends were cut back, 10 bases at V and 3 bases at J, with 12 bases in the middle. Written as DNA, the CDR3 is TGTGCCACCAGACAGGAGGACTATGGCTACACCTTC. Its translation is CATRQEDYGYTF.

This clone showed up just a few times. Germline is not matched at one junction end, which may reflect a read error. The chain uses TRBV27 and TRBJ2-5; 8 bases match TRBD1. The CDR3 extends over 15 amino acids. Per germline, CDR1 MNHEY and CDR2 SMNVEV (reference sequence). CDR3 bases: TGTGCCAGCTGTTTGGCAGGGGGCGCCTGGGAGACCCAGTACTTC. It specifies CASCLAGGAWETQYF.